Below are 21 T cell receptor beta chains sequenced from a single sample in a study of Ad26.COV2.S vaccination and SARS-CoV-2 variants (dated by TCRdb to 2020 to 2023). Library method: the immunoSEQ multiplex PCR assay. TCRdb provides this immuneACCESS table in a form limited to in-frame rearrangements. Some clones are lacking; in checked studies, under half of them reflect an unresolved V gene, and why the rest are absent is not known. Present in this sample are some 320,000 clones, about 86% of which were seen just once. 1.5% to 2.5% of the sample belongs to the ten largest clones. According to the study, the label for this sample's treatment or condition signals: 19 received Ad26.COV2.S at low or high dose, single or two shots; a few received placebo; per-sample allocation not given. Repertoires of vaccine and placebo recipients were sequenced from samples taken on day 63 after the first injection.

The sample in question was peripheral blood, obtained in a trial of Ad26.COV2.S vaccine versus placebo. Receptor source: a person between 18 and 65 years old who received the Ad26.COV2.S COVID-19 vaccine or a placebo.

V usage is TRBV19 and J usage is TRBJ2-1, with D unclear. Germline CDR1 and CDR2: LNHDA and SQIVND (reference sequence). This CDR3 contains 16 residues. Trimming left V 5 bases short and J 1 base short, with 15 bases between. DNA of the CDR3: TGTGCCAGTAGTGCCCTACAGAAAAGTTCCTACAATGAGCAGTTCTTC. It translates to CASSALQKSSYNEQFF. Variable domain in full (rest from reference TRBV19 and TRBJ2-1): DGGITQSPKYLFRKEGQNVTLSCEQNLNHDAMYWYRQDPGQGLRLIYYSQIVNDFQKGDIAEGYSVSREKKESFPLTVTSAQKNPTAFYLCASSALQKSSYNEQFFGPGTRLTVL.

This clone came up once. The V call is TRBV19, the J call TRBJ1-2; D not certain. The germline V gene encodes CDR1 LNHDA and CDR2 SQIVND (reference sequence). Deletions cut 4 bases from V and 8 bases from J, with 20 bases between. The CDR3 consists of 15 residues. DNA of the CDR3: TGTGCCAGTAGTACAACAGCCCCACAAACATCCGGCTACACCTTC. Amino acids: CASSTTAPQTSGYTF.

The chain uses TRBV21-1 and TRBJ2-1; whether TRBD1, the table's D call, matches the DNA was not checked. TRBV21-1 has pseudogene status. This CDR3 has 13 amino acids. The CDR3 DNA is TGTGCCAGCAGCTTTGACAGGGCCGATGAGCAGTTCTTC. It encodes CASSFDRADEQFF.

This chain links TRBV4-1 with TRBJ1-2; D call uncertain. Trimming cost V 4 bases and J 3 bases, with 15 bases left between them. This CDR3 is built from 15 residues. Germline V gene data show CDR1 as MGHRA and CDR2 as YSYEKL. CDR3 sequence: CASSLALGRDYGYTF. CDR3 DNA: TGCGCCAGCAGCCTGGCCCTCGGTCGGGACTATGGCTACACCTTC.

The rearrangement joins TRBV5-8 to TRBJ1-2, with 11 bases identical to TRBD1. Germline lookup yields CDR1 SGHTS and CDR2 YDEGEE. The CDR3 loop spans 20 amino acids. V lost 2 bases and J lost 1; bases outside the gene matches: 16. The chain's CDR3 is CASSFPTPGQGVKFNYGYTF. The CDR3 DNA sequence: TGTGCCAGCAGCTTCCCGACCCCGGGACAGGGGGTAAAATTTAACTATGGCTACACCTTC.

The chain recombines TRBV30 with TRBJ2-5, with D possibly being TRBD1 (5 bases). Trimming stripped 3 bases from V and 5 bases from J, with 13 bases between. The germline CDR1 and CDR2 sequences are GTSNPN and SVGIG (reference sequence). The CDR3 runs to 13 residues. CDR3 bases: TGTGCCTGGAGAATGCAGGGTTTGGAGACCCAGTACTTC. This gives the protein CAWRMQGLETQYF.

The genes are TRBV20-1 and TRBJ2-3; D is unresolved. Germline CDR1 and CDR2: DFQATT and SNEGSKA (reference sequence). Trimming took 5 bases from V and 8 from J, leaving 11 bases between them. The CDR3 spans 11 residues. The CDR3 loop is CSAYTGATQYF. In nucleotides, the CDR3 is TGCAGTGCTTACACGGGTGCTACGCAGTATTTT.

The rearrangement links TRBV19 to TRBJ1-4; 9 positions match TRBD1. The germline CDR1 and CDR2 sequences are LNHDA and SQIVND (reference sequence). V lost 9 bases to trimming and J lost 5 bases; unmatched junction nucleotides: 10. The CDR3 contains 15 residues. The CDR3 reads CASARGTGYNEKLFF. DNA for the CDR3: TGTGCCAGCGCCCGAGGGACAGGGTACAATGAAAAACTGTTTTTT.

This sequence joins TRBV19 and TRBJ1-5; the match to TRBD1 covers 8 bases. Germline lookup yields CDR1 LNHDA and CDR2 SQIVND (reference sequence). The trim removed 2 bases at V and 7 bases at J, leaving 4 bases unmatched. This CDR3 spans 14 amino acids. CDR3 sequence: CASSITGTGQPQHF. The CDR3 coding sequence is TGTGCCAGTAGTATAACCGGGACAGGCCAGCCCCAGCATTTT.

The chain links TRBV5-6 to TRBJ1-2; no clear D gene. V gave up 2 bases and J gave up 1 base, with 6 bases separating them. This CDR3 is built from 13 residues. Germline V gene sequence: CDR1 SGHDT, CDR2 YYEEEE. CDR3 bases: TGTGCCAGCAGCTTAAGGTTTAACTATGGCTACACCTTC. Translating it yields CASSLRFNYGYTF.

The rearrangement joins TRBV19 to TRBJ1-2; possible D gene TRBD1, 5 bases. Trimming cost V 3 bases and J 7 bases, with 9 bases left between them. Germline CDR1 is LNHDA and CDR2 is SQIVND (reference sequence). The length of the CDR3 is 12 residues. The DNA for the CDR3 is TGTGCCAGTAGTATCGTTAGGGGTGGCTACACCTTC. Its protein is CASSIVRGGYTF.

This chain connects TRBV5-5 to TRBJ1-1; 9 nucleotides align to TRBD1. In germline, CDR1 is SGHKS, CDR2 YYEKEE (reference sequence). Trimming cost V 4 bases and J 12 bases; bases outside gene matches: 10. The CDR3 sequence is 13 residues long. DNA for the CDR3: TGTGCCAGCAGCCGCTCCGGACAGGGGATGTCTTTCTTT. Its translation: CASSRSGQGMSFF.

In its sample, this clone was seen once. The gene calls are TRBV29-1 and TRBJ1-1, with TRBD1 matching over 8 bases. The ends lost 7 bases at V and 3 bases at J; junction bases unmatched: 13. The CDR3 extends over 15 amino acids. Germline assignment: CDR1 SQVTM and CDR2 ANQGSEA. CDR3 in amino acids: CSAHPSGGADTEAFF. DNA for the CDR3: TGCAGCGCCCACCCTTCAGGGGGCGCGGACACTGAAGCTTTCTTT.

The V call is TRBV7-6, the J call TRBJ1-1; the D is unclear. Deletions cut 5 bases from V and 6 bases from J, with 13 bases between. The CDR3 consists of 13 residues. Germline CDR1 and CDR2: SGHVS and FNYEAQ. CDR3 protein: CASSPPILSEAFF. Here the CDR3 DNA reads TGTGCCAGCAGCCCCCCTATCCTCTCTGAAGCTTTCTTT. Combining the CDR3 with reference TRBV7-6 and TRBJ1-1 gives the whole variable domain GAGVSQSPRYKVTKRGQDVALRCDPISGHVSLYWYRQALGQGPEFLTYFNYEAQQDKSGLPNDRFSAERPEGSISTLTIQRTEQRDSAMYRCASSPPILSEAFFGQGTRLTVV.

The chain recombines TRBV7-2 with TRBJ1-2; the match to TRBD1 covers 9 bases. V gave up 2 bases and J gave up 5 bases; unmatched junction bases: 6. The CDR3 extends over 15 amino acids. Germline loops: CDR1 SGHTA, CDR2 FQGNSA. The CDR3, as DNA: TGTGCCAGCAGCTTACCGGGACAGGGAGCTTATGGCTACACCTTC. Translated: CASSLPGQGAYGYTF.

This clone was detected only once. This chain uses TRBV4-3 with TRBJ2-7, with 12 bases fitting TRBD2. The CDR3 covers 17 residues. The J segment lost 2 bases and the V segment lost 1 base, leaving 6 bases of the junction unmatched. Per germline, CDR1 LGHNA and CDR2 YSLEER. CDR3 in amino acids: CASSQGLAGALTYEQYF. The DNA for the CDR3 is TGCGCCAGCAGCCAAGGACTAGCGGGGGCTTTAACCTACGAGCAGTACTTC.

The CDR3, as DNA: TGCGCCAGCAGCTCAGCGGGGGAGTACACCGGGGAGCTGTTTTTT. This codes for CASSSAGEYTGELFF. This sequence joins TRBV5-1 and TRBJ2-2, with 8 nucleotides matching TRBD2. Looked up from germline, CDR1 is SGHRS and CDR2 is YFSETQ. This CDR3 has 15 residues. Trimming cost V 3 bases and J 3 bases; bases outside gene matches: 4. Supplemented by reference TRBV5-1 and TRBJ2-2, the full variable domain reads KAGVTQTPRYLIKTRGQQVTLSCSPISGHRSVSWYQQTPGQGLQFLFEYFSETQRNKGNFPGRFSGRQFSNSRSEMNVSTLELGDSALYLCASSSAGEYTGELFFGEGSRLTVL.

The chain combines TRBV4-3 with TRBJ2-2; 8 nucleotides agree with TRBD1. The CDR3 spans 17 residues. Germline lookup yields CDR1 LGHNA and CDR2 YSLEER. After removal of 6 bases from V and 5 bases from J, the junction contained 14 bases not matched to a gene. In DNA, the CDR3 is TGCGCCAGCAGGGAAGCTCGACAGGGGATTAGAACCGGGGAGCTGTTTTTT. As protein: CASREARQGIRTGELFF.

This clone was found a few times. The CDR3 loop reads CASWSTGGSGELFF. CDR3 bases: TGTGCCAGCTGGTCGACAGGGGGTTCCGGGGAGCTGTTTTTT. The rearrangement links TRBV6-5 to TRBJ2-2; 9 bases match TRBD1. CDR3 length: 14 amino acids. Losses at the gene ends were 8 bases for V and 6 bases for J; bases not matched to a gene: 7. From germline, CDR1 is MNHEY and CDR2 SVGAGI.

The CDR3, as DNA: TGCGCCAGCAGCAAAGGACAAGCTAATGAAAAACTGTTTTTT. Translating it yields CASSKGQANEKLFF. The gene calls are TRBV5-1 and TRBJ1-4, with TRBD1 as a possible D gene (5 bases). The CDR3 length is 14 residues. Looked up from germline, CDR1 is SGHRS and CDR2 is YFSETQ. The ends were cut back, 4 bases at V and 3 bases at J, with 10 bases in the middle.

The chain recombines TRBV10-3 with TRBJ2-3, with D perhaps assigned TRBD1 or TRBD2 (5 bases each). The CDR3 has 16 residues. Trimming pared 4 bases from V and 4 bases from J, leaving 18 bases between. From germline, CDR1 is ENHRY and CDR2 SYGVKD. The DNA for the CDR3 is TGTGCCATCAGTGTTGGGGGTAGTGGGGGTTCAGATACGCAGTATTTT. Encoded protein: CAISVGGSGGSDTQYF.